Listed below are T cell receptor beta chains from one sample, sequenced in a study of OX40 agonist ivuxolimab in advanced cancers. Using immunoSEQ multiplex PCR, the repertoire was profiled, and TCRdb retains in-frame clones only, with some absent. The sample has about 82,000 clones; about 85% are singletons. Material: CD4+ or CD8+ T cells sorted from blood, obtained in a trial of the OX40 agonist ivuxolimab. Source of these receptors: an adult with an advanced solid tumor such as melanoma, head and neck, liver or kidney cancer. Both conserved end residues are part of each CDR3. D genes are given only for firm matches. Some rows have no size entry. The others give once, few or many, or a class for an expanded clone.

D	V	J	size	CDR3	DNA
NA	TRBV5-6	TRBJ2-7	NA	CASSPGTEYEQYF	TGTGCCAGCAGTCCCGGGACCGAGTACGAGCAGTACTTC
TRBD2	TRBV11-2	TRBJ2-3	NA	CASSRIAGGGTDTQYF	TGTGCCAGCAGCCGCATAGCGGGAGGAGGCACAGATACGCAGTATTTT
NA	TRBV7-9	TRBJ1-2	once	CASSSSGVGYTF	TGTGCCAGCAGCTCCTCGGGAGTTGGCTACACCTTC
TRBD1	TRBV19	TRBJ2-5	NA	CASSVDREETQYF	TGTGCCAGTAGTGTGGACAGGGAAGAGACCCAGTACTTC
TRBD1	TRBV27	TRBJ1-3	medium-sized	CASSRDRGNTIYF	TGTGCCAGCAGTCGGGACAGAGGAAACACCATATATTTT
NA	TRBV2	TRBJ2-3	NA	CASSVSGGPLRTDTQYF	TGTGCCAGCAGTGTGTCCGGGGGGCCCCTTCGCACAGATACGCAGTATTTT
NA	TRBV12-2	TRBJ2-5	NA	CASRQRGGWETQYF	TGTGCAAGTCGCCAGCGGGGGGGCTGGGAGACCCAGTACTTC
TRBD2	TRBV6-5	TRBJ2-7	NA	CASSYSKAGGTYEQYF	TGTGCCAGCAGTTACTCGAAAGCGGGGGGGACCTACGAGCAGTACTTC
TRBD1	TRBV5-8	TRBJ2-7	NA	CASSADRVSEQYF	TGTGCCAGCAGCGCGGACAGGGTTAGCGAGCAGTACTTC
TRBD2	TRBV7-2	TRBJ2-1	few	CASSFGLAGVSFF	TGTGCCAGCAGCTTCGGACTAGCGGGAGTTTCGTTCTTC
TRBD2	TRBV7-2	TRBJ2-3	NA	CASWREAGTQYF	TGTGCCTCGTGGCGGGAGGCGGGGACGCAGTATTTT